This T cell receptor beta chain was identified in a study of T cells after yellow fever vaccination (dated by TCRdb to about 2019). Study-level background: The SMART-Seq v4 Ultra Low Input RNA kit was used to prepare libraries from fractions with low cell numbers. To follow T-cell clones before and after primary and booster YFV17D yellow fever vaccination, bulk TCR alpha and beta repertoires were sequenced over time. Bulk PBMC replicates and cell subsets were isolated from blood drawn at multiple timepoints before and after both primary and secondary immunization. Two healthy male donors, one aged 18 to 30 and one aged 30 to 40 years, were included in the cohort. The research as a whole found: Compared with the primary T-cell response, the secondary T-cell response was faster but weaker, reaching its peak on day 5 rather than on day 15. FACS-sorted repertoires could contain abundant contaminating clonotypes from the bulk population, so computational filtering was required. Most clones expanded after primary vaccination (96% of CD4 and approximately 86% of CD8) were re-detected after the booster, suggesting that broad memory maintenance occurred. A small fraction of clonotypes showed up in both the CD4 and CD8 compartments, probably as a result of convergent recombination. Because the study included only a couple of donors, the extent to which the findings can be generalized is limited.

This clonotype was counted between two and nine times. No cognate antigen has been identified for it. Base qualities were left out, and no much larger clone turns up one base away. Synthesis of TCR cDNA relied on 5'RACE template switching, a step that introduced a universal primer site along with unique molecular identifiers. Priming for cDNA synthesis came from both the TCR alpha and TCR beta constant segments. Two PCR steps were used to amplify libraries, with sample barcodes and sequencing adapters being added in the second step. Libraries were sequenced on Illumina HiSeq 2500 (2x100 bp) or NovaSeq (2x150 bp). The published analysis was carried out like this. MIGEC was used to demultiplex reads and collapse the reads into UMI consensus sequences, and MiXCR was used for V(D)J alignment. Clonotypes responding to the vaccine were identified with edgeR on replicate PBMC samples, with the criteria of FDR below 0.01 and a log2 fold change above 5 up to day 15. CD4 or CD8 identity was assigned to each bulk clonotype according to whether the clonotype was present at higher abundance in the sequenced CD4 repertoire or the sequenced CD8 repertoire. Using fastp at Q25 and MiXCR, TCRdb reprocessed the public reads and kept productive beta chains. Each entry is one CDR3 protein sequence, shown with its most common DNA and genes. These V and J calls rely on TCRdb rather than the paper's analysis. The sample contains about 140,000 distinct CDR3 sequences, about 7% of them found a single time. The top ten constitute more than 0.6% of the sample.

Reading from cysteine to phenylalanine, the CDR3 counts 16 amino acids. Only CDR3 DNA is held: 48 bases, read in frame from base 1. The junction shows trimming of 5 bases on V and 9 bases on J, plus 23 bases between the germline ends. The germline V gene supplies CDR1 MNHNS and CDR2 SASEGT. According to the study, the label for this sample's treatment or condition signals: live attenuated yellow fever vaccine strain. A standard Ficoll-Paque protocol was used to isolate PBMCs from peripheral blood. Dynabeads CD4 and CD8 positive selection kits were used to isolate the CD4 and CD8 T-cell fractions. TriZol was used to extract RNA from bulk PBMCs, from CD4 and CD8 fractions, and from dextramer-positive and dextramer-negative fractions.

Sample: CD4+ T cells sorted from PBMCs, taken 10 days after the yellow fever booster vaccination. The origin of this receptor is a man aged 25 to 40 who received the YFV17D yellow fever vaccine. The chain uses TRBV6-1 and TRBJ2-1; the D gene is possibly TRBD2, with 7 bases matching. The DNA is TGTGCCAGCAGTACCCCGTCGGGGGGCCTCGGGGGTGAGCAGTTCTTC. It is translated as CASSTPSGGLGGEQFF.